The present TCR beta chain was sequenced within a study of blood T cell repertoires in COVID-19. Only in-frame clones appear in the TCRdb table, and some are missing; sequencing was by immunoSEQ multiplex PCR. This table has under 150,000 clones, around four fifths appearing once. Germline V CDR1 and CDR2: SGHNT, YYREEE (reference sequence). V was cut by 5 bases and J by 6 bases, with 17 bases left in between. The CDR3 consists of 14 residues. Specimen: PBMCs or T cells enriched from blood (not recorded which). V usage is TRBV5-4 and J usage is TRBJ1-2, with no clear D. The clonotype originates from a man aged 40-55 years with acute COVID-19. CDR3: CASREGLTADGYTF. The DNA of the CDR3 is TGTGCCAGCAGGGAGGGTCTTACCGCGGATGGCTACACCTTC.